This T cell receptor (beta chain) comes out of a study of T-cell memory formation after mild COVID-19. Study observations and caveats: Those CD4+ clones that contracted were mainly in CM and EM (CD8+ ones in EMRA). Some SARS-CoV-2-responding clones were already detected in memory before infection. Second-wave clones reaching peak frequency on day 37 lacked confirmed SARS-CoV-2 specificity.

Each CDR3 protein gets one entry after TCRdb re-called the 5' RACE reads with MiXCR. The sample carries 90,000 to 120,000 distinct CDR3 sequences, over 8.5% recorded once. The CDR3 consists of 16 residues. Germline V gene data show CDR1 as SGHDT and CDR2 as YYEEEE. The trim removed 4 bases at V and 1 base at J, leaving 6 bases unmatched. This clonotype was seen ten or more times. Its antigen remains unidentified. The clonotype originates from a man aged 18-30 years who had mild COVID-19 (a few samples of this study predate the infection). Cell type and time point are not known. This chain connects TRBV5-6 to TRBJ2-3; 10 nucleotides align to TRBD2. The sequencing input was PBMCs or a T cell subset sorted from them (not recorded which). CDR3 amino acids: CASSEITSGGTDTQYF. The CDR3 DNA sequence: TGTGCCAGCAGCGAGATCACTAGCGGGGGCACAGATACGCAGTATTTT. Using reference TRBV5-6 and TRBJ2-3 for the parts outside the CDR3, the full variable domain is DAGVTQSPTHLIKTRGQQVTLRCSPKSGHDTVSWYQQALGQGPQFIFQYYEEEERQRGNFPDRFSGHQFPNYSSELNVNALLLGDSALYLCASSEITSGGTDTQYFGPGTRLTVL.